In this sample, the clone carrying this T cell receptor (beta chain) turned up once. Its specificity is not known. The data were obtained in a study of T cell responses to AZD1222 COVID-19 vaccine. Repertoires were generated with immunoSEQ multiplex PCR, while TCRdb's copy carries only in-frame clones and drops some. The data contain 140,000 to 150,000 clones, about 92% of them seen just once; the ten biggest clones take up about 8.6%. Study results and limitations: Nearly half of spike-specific TCRs reportedly go after variant regions that carry no mutations. There were repertoire samples only from the period after the peak T cell response. Clonal diversity may have been underestimated in mostly white British donors.

CDR1 is LGHNT, CDR2 FRNRAP, per germline. Deletions cut 6 bases from V and 0 bases from J, with 18 bases between. The CDR3 is 16 amino acids. The TCR was taken from an adult in good health. The material sequenced was peripheral blood, taken on day 0 of AZD1222 vaccination. The chain couples TRBV12-5 to TRBJ2-7, with D unresolved. CDR3 DNA: TGTGCTAGTGGGGATCGAACCCAGTCCCTCTCCTACGAGCAGTACTTC. Encoded protein: CASGDRTQSLSYEQYF.